The clone carrying this T cell receptor beta chain was counted ten times or more. The antigen is unknown. V was shortened by 4 bases and J by 6 bases, with 18 bases between the two germline ends. Germline CDR1 and CDR2: MDHEN and SYDVKM. CDR3 length equals 16 residues. With iRepertoire HTBI primers and Arm-PCR of CDR3 regions, TCR beta libraries were built. TCRdb re-analysed the multiplex PCR reads in MiXCR, keeping a single row per CDR3 protein. The sample includes a few hundred thousand distinct CDR3 sequences, around 17% of them seen just once. Documented time point: newly diagnosed GD, antithyroid drugs for less than 3 months. PBMCs provided the RNA from which the TCR library was made. Patients met American Thyroid Association criteria for Graves' disease. The data are from a study of regulatory T cells in long-lasting Graves disease. Broader study findings: Persistent Graves' cases showed lower TCR diversity than newly diagnosed cases.

This sample also appeared in a second study, on T cells in Graves' hyperthyroidism and ophthalmopathy. That paper notes: Peripheral blood also featured most of the thyroid clonotypes expanded above 0.001.

V and J are TRBV28 and TRBJ1-4, with unresolved D. This clonotype was sampled from a woman aged 18-29 years with Graves disease. The starting material was peripheral blood mononuclear cells (PBMCs), obtained at new diagnosis, from a patient treated with antithyroid drugs. In nucleotides, the CDR3 is TGTGCCAGCAGTTCTTTCCGCCGCGGCGGGTATGAAAAACTGTTTTTT. This sequence encodes CASSSFRRGGYEKLFF.